This T cell receptor (beta chain) stems from a study of cytomegalovirus exposure and HLA in healthy donors (dated by TCRdb to the late 2010s). A note on the overall study: In an earlier analysis of some 610 of the donors, under 300 Gb of sequence data and some 120 million unique TCR beta sequences from 180 million or so T cells were reported. Roughly 300 gigabases of sequencing data and 70 million to 100 million unique TCR sequences made up an early release that covered about 640 HLA-typed donors. Of the roughly 400 genotyped donors, over 65% fell in the genetic ancestry cluster associated with self-reported Caucasian donors. The aim of the study was to test whether cataloging public T cell receptors could identify signatures of past pathogen exposure. The study profiled the T cell repertoires of 500 to 800 subjects by immunosequencing and related them to cytomegalovirus serostatus. Besides the first cohort of around 700 subjects, a separate validation cohort made up of 120 or so different subjects was used. The study combined high-throughput TCR immunosequencing, statistical association of individual TCRs with disease status, and machine learning to predict cytomegalovirus infection status. In a later analysis, previously published TCR beta repertoires from several hundred donors were re-analyzed and high-resolution HLA genotyping was added so that TCR occurrence patterns could be studied. Rather than drawing on any new phenotypic data, the later analysis identified candidate immune exposures from TCR beta sequences and the way those sequences occurred across donors. To decide whether each TCR beta V gene segment behaved as functional or pseudogenic, an earlier analysis of several hundred of the donors relied on high-throughput TCR beta sequencing. Donor age, sex, ethnicity and CMV serostatus were compiled together with the repertoire data. In a later genetic analysis, genome-wide SNP genotypes for about 55% of the roughly 670 donors were used, and that subset was treated as a discovery cohort. All discovery cohort repertoires had been generated on a single sequencing platform. Class I and class II HLA loci were covered by the typing at four-digit resolution. The number of donors typed differed by locus, with about 629-630 for A, B, C, DRB1 and DQB1, roughly 520 for DQA1, 606 for DPA1, and some 440 for DPB1. Roughly 5 DR-DQ haplotypes were handled as single units for association and clustering, since linkage in the cohort was strong. On average, around 230,000 unique TCR beta nucleotide sequences were sequenced per donor among a few hundred genotyped donors of the cohort, with 15% to 20% of those sequences being non-productive. Results and caveats for the whole study, not just this receptor: Linkage disequilibrium might explain the correlated functional status among segregating V segments, but an unknown experimental factor could not be excluded. Strong co-occurrence of HLA alleles, especially DR and DQ, made assigning TCR associations to individual alleles difficult. Compared with equally common non-associated chains, HLA-associated TCR beta chains in a later analysis were more clonally expanded and had lower generation probabilities. Because counts were too low, about 15 rarely observed V segments, including chromosome 9 orphons, were left out of the earlier analysis of some 600 of the donors. HLA typing was unavailable for some donors at each locus, so association tests used only the typed subset. A later genetic analysis associated a missense DCLRE1C variant with V-gene and J-gene trimming of TCR beta chains, and an independent cohort replicated the association. Presence/absence analyses assumed roughly uniform sequencing depth across donors, an assumption that may not hold. A further reported finding was that TCR beta sequences accurately predicted the HLA-A and HLA-B alleles for most subjects in the first cohort. The authors suggested that the approach could potentially be extended to other disease states and immunological phenotypes. In a later genetic analysis, fewer N-insertions in productive TCRs were reported among donors in an Asian-associated ancestry cluster than the roughly 700-donor mean. Specific HLA alleles were associated with over 15,000 TCR beta sequences at a false discovery rate of 0.05 in a later analysis. A total of around 150 TCR beta chains were listed by the study as associated with cytomegalovirus. A later analysis found that most CMV-associated TCR beta chains appeared HLA-restricted, with HLA associations seemingly driven largely by CMV exposure. Cytomegalovirus status was reported to be diagnosed by the classifier with high specificity and sensitivity in both the original and validation cohorts. Most TCR sequences were observed very rarely across donors, whereas some public TCRs were present in many individuals. Because the 87-base-pair reads could not distinguish some IMGT-functional V segments, including TRBV6-2 and TRBV6-3, those segments were excluded. The only immune exposure information available for the cohort was CMV serostatus. An earlier analysis of some 560 of the donors showed that most TCR beta V segments appeared in productive rearrangements either about 87% or about 30% of the time, which broadly matched IMGT annotations. In vitro tests confirmed that three of the cytomegalovirus-associated TCR beta chains recognize cytomegalovirus antigens. The cohort was sequenced for TCR beta chains only, and without alpha or paired-chain data the features that could be detected were limited. A cluster of highly shared sequence variants was judged likely to be a technical artifact of the sequencing pipeline. According to a later analysis, TCR association rates differed among HLA loci, with DRB1 alleles showing the most associated TCRs and HLA-C alleles showing the fewest. In a later analysis, several top co-occurrence clusters were reported to appear linked to parvovirus B19, influenza, CMV and Epstein-Barr virus.

The cohort consisted of some 730 healthy bone marrow donors. All cohort members were sampled while nominally healthy, although unrecorded immune exposures were likely present. The donor was CMV seronegative and belonged to the group of 350 to 400 seronegative cohort members. A peripheral blood sample was provided by each donor, and peripheral blood mononuclear cells were used for TCR beta sequencing. Genomic DNA extraction from the blood cell samples was performed with the Qiagen DNeasy Blood Extraction Kit. This clone was seen just once. Its antigen remains undetermined. The sample holds no much larger clone one base away, and base qualities are not on file. Including the terminal cysteine and phenylalanine, the CDR3 comprises 13 residues. The DNA shown is the 39-base CDR3, in frame from base 1. From a lookup of the germline V gene, CDR1 and CDR2 are LGHNT and FRNRAP. V gives up 8 bases and J gives up 2 bases, and the segment between their germline ends measures 11 bases.

Library method: the immunoSEQ multiplex PCR assay. For the multiplex PCR, a mixture combining 60 forward primers for TCR Vbeta segments and 13 reverse primers for TCR Jbeta segments was used. The CDR3 region of rearranged TCR beta genes was amplified from genomic DNA by a multiplex PCR assay. The amplified TCR beta libraries were sequenced on the Illumina HiSeq System as 87-base-pair reads. On the study's bioinformatics: A later analysis tallied approximately 87 million unique TCR beta chains across the 666 repertoires, and around 12 million of those chains were shared by two or more donors. Raw reads were error-corrected and collapsed into unique sequences with a nearest-neighbor algorithm that merged closely related sequences to remove PCR and sequencing errors. CDR3 sequences were aligned to IMGT reference sequences to assign V, D and J gene segments. For a sequence to be retained, at least a six-nucleotide match to both a V gene segment and a J gene segment was required. Rearrangements were classified as productive when the CDR3 lacked stop codons and remained in frame with V and J, and all other rearrangements were classified as non-productive. CDR3 was defined according to IMGT convention as the region running from the second conserved V-encoded cysteine to the conserved J-encoded phenylalanine. Sequences without an unambiguous match to a single V gene segment were excluded from the earlier analysis of a few hundred of the donors. In an earlier analysis of some 590 of the donors, a V segment was called functional when productive rearrangements were above 56.7%, and segregating when the standard deviation between donors exceeded 5%. A statistical classification framework was developed to diagnose cytomegalovirus status using the catalog of TCR beta chain sequences. In a later analysis, TCR nucleotide sequences were compared against IMGT/GENE-DB human TR gene sequences so that V and J genes could be assigned. Using the TCRdist pipeline, a later analysis assigned CDR3 sequences along with most-parsimonious VDJ recombination scenarios. In a later analysis, each TCR beta chain was defined by its CDR3 amino acid sequence together with its V-gene family, and reads without a unique V-gene family were excluded. As a way to deal with suspected cross-contamination and a sequencing artifact, a later analysis dropped approximately 590 nucleotide sequences that were highly shared and had low generation probability. In a later analysis, a clonal expansion index was calculated for each public chain from normalized within-repertoire ranks of inferred template counts. Generation probabilities in a later analysis came from a VDJ recombination model fitted to out-of-frame rearrangements, and those results were checked against IGoR. In a later analysis, hypergeometric tests were used to score TCR-TCR, TCR-HLA and TCR-CMV co-occurrence, with a repertoire-size bias correction applied to TCR pairs. A later analysis estimated false discovery rates by permuting HLA or CMV assignments 20 times. A later analysis grouped co-occurring TCRs with DBSCAN, adding TCRdist sequence similarity when clustering within HLA-allele-positive subsets. Co-occurrence clustering excluded repertoires with fewer than 30,000 or more than 120,000 public chains, plus five with anomalous nucleotide sharing. In its TCRdb copy, this immuneACCESS table keeps in-frame sequences only and misses some clones. Where compared with another copy, unresolved V genes explain less than half of these, and the others have no known cause. The DNA was the basis for D and trimming; V, J and clone size are from that table. This sample holds around 140,000 clones; around 90% were observed only once. Around 0.51% of the sample belongs to the ten largest clones.

The chain is encoded by TRBV12-5 joined to TRBJ2-3; TRBD1 is a weak D gene call, 6 bases matching. The sample taken for sequencing was PBMCs. The receptor's source is a woman between 40 and 55 years old in good health and CMV-seronegative. The CDR3 protein: CASSGQNTDTQYF. The nucleotides read TGTGCTAGTTCCGGACAGAACACAGATACGCAGTATTTT. Outside the CDR3, residues come from the reference TRBV12-5 and TRBJ2-3 proteins, so the full variable domain is: DARVTQTPRHKVTEMGQEVTMRCQPILGHNTVFWYRQTMMQGLELLAYFRNRAPLDDSGMPKDRFSAEMPDATLATLKIQPSEPRDSAVYFCASSGQNTDTQYFGPGTRLTVL.